This T cell receptor beta chain was sequenced in a study of blood T cell repertoires in COVID-19. In the source study's methods: Amplifying reference gene primers gave estimates of nucleated cell counts. Measured with immunoSEQ multiplex PCR; TCRdb has only the in-frame clones, and not every one. The V and J calls and the clone size are those of that table, but D and trimming were determined from the DNA. Of some 340,000 clones listed, 85% to 95% are singletons. CDR3 length: 11 amino acids. CDR1 is KGHDR and CDR2 is SFDVKD in the germline V gene. V was shortened by 0 bases and J by 8 bases, with 3 bases between the two germline ends. The age range of participants was 18 to 89 years, with residence in about 25 US areas. Participant-given clinical history determined each cohort assignment. During the 2 weeks before they entered the study, exposed participants had met someone with a PCR-confirmed or clinician-diagnosed COVID-19 case.

The origin of this receptor is a woman in her thirties who had been exposed to COVID-19. The sample was PBMCs or T cells enriched from blood (not recorded which). The chain combines TRBV24-1 with TRBJ1-2, with unresolved D. For the CDR3, the DNA is TGTGCCACCAGTGATTTGGGCGGCTACACCTTC. Protein product: CATSDLGGYTF.